This T cell receptor beta chain was captured by sequencing in a study of shared clonotypes between healthy human individuals. Findings of the study overall: In this cohort, only blood was sampled, and tissue repertoires likely differ.

HIV-negative, healthy adults without recent acute infections or vaccinations were the donors. V lost 1 base to trimming and J lost 7 bases; unmatched junction nucleotides: 21. From germline, CDR1 is SGHTA and CDR2 FQGTGA. This CDR3 has 21 residues. With respect to this clone: Its antigen is unidentified.

Only in-frame clones appear in the TCRdb table, and some are missing; sequencing was by immunoSEQ multiplex PCR. Of about a million clones listed, around 76% are singletons. The V call is TRBV7-3, the J call TRBJ2-2, with 10 bases matching TRBD1. The sequencing input was memory CD4+ T cells sorted from blood. Specified subset: CD45RA-negative fraction. The sequence came from a young man in good health. The CDR3 region has the DNA TGTGCCAGCAGCTTAAACGCCATGCCAGGTCGCGGGACAGGGGTAAACGGGGAGCTGTTTTTT. Translated, it gives CASSLNAMPGRGTGVNGELFF.